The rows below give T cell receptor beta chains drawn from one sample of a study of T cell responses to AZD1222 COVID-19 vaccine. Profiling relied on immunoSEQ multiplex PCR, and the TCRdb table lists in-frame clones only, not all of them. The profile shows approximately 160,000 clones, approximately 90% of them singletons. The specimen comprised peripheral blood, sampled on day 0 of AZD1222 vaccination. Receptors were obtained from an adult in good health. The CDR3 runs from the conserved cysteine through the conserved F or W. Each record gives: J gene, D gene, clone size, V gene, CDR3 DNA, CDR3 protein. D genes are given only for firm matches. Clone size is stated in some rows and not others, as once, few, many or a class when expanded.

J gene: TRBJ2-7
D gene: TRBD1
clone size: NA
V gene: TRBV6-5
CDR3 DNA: TGTGCCAGCAGTTCCGGGACAGGGGTTTACGAGCAGTACTTC
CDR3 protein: CASSSGTGVYEQYF

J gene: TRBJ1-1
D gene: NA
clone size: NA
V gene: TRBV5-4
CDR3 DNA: TGTGCCAGCACCAGAGGACAGTTCTGGAACACTGAAGCTTTCTTT
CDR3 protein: CASTRGQFWNTEAFF

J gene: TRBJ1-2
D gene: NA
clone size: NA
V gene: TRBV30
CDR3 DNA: TGTGCCTGGAGTAGGAACATATTGACTTATGGCTACACCTTC
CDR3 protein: CAWSRNILTYGYTF

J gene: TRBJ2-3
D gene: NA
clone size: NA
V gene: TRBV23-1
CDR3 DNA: TGCGCCAGCAGTCAATCGGGGGTCAACTATATAGATACGCAGTATTTT
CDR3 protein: CASSQSGVNYIDTQYF

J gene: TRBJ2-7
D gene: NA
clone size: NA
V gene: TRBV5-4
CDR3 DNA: TGTGCCAGCAGCTTGAATCGCCTCTACGAGCAGTACTTC
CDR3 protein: CASSLNRLYEQYF

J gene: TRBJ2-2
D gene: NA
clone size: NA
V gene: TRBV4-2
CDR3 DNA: TGTGCCAGCAGACCTTCAAAGGGAGGGGGCACCGGGGAGCTGTTTTTT
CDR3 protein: CASRPSKGGGTGELFF

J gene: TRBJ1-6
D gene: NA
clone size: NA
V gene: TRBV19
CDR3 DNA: TGTGCCAGTAGTAGAGCTCGGGACTCTCCAGGCGGTTCACCCCTCCACTTT
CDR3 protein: CASSRARDSPGGSPLHF

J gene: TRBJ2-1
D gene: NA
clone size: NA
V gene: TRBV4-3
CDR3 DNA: TGCGCCAGCAGCCGCGGGGCCGGCGTTAGGTCCAATGAGCAGTTCTTC
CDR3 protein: CASSRGAGVRSNEQFF

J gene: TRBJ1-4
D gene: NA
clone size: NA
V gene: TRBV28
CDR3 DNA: TGTGCCAGCAGTCCTCAGGACGGGAGGGGGTATGAAAAACTGTTTTTT
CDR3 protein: CASSPQDGRGYEKLFF

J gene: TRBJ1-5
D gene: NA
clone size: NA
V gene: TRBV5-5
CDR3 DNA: TGTGCCAGCAGCTTGAGGGGATTTAGCGGCAATCAGCCCCAGCATTTT
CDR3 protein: CASSLRGFSGNQPQHF

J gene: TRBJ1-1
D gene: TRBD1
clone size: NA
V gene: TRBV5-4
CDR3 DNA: TGTGCCAGCAGCCTGGCAGGGGGAGGAACTGAAGCTTTCTTT
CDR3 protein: CASSLAGGGTEAFF

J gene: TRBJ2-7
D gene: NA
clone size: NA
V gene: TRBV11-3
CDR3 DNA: TGTGCCAGCAGCTCTAGCCCCTACGAGCAGTACTTC
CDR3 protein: CASSSSPYEQYF

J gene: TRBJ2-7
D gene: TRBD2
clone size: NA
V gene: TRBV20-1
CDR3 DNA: TGCAGTGCTAGTCGAGGGGGACTAGCGGGAGTAGGAGAGCAGTACTTC
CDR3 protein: CSASRGGLAGVGEQYF

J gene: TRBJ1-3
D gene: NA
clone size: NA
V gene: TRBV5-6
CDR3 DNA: TGTGCCAGCAGCTTAGGCCCTGGAAACACCATATATTTT
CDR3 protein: CASSLGPGNTIYF

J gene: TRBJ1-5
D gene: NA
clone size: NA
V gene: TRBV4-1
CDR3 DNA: TGCGCCAGCAGCCAAGGGTTCGTCGGGCAGCCCCAGCATTTT
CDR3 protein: CASSQGFVGQPQHF

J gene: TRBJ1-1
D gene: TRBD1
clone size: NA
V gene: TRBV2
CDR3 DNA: TGTGCCAGCACCTGGGACAGGGTGTCGCCTGAAGCTTTCTTT
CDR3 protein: CASTWDRVSPEAFF

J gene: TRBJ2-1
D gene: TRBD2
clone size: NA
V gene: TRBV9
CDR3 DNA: TGTGCCAGCAGCCGTTCGGAAGGACTAGCGGGAGTACGTGAGCAGTTCTTC
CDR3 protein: CASSRSEGLAGVREQFF

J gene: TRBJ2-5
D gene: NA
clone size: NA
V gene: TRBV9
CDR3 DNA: TGTGCCAGCAGCGTAGAAGCCTGGGAGACCCAGTACTTC
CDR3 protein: CASSVEAWETQYF

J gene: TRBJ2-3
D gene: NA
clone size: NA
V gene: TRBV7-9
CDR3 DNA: TGTGCCAGCGAGGGGCGGGATACGCAGTATTTT
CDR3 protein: CASEGRDTQYF

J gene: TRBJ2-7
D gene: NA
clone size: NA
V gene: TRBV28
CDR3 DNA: TGTGCCAGCAGTTTAGGCGGGCGGGCCTACGAGCAGTACTTC
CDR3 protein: CASSLGGRAYEQYF

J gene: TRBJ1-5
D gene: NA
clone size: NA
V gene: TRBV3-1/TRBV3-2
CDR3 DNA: TGTGCCAGCAGCCAAGTTGGTGGCAATCAGCCCCAGCATTTT
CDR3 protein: CASSQVGGNQPQHF

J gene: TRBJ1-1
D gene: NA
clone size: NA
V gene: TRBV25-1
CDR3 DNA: TGTGCCAGCAGTGATCGGTACACGCTGGGCACTGAAGCTTTCTTT
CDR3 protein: CASSDRYTLGTEAFF

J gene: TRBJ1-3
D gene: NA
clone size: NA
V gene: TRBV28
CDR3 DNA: TGTGCCAGCACCCGGACAGCTGGAAACACCATATATTTT
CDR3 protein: CASTRTAGNTIYF

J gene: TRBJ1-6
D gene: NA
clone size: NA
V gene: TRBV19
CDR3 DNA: TGTGCCAGTAGTATTCTCGGCCCGGAGAATTCACCCCTCCACTTT
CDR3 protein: CASSILGPENSPLHF

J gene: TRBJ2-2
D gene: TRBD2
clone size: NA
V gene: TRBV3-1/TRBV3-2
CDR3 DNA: TGTGCCAGCAGCCACCCGGGGGGTAGCAACGGGGAGCTGTTTTTT
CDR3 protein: CASSHPGGSNGELFF

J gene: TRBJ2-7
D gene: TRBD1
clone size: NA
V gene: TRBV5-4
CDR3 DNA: TGTGCCATCGGGACAGGGAGCTCCTACGAGCAGTACTTC
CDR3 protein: CAIGTGSSYEQYF

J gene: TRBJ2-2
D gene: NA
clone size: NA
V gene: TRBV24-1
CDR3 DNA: TGTGCCACCAGTGATTTTGGCACTGGGGAGCTGTTTTTT
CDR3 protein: CATSDFGTGELFF

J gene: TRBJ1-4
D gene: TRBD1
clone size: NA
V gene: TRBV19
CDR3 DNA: TGTGCCAGTAGTGACACCGGGACAGGGAACGAAAAACTGTTTTTT
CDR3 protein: CASSDTGTGNEKLFF

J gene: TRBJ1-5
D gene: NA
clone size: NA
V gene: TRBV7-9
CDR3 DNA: TGTGCCAGCAGCTTAAGAACTCGGGACTCAAATCAGCCCCAGCATTTT
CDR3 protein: CASSLRTRDSNQPQHF

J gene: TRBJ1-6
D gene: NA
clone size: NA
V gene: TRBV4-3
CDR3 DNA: TGCGCCAGCAGCCGCGATAGCTCCTATAATTCACCCCTCCACTTT
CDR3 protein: CASSRDSSYNSPLHF

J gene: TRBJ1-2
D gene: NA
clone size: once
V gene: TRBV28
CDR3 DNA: TGTGCCAGCAGTTTACACAGGAGGCTCGGTGGCTACACCTTC
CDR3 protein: CASSLHRRLGGYTF

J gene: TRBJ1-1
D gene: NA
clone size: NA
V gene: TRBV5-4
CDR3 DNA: TGTGCCAGCAGCTTGGACCCGGGACGGGGGTACACTGAAGCTTTCTTT
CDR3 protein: CASSLDPGRGYTEAFF

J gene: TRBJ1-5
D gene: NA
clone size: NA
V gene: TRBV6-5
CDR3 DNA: TGTGCCAGCGAGACAGGTCCGTTCAATCAGCCCCAGCATTTT
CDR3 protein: CASETGPFNQPQHF

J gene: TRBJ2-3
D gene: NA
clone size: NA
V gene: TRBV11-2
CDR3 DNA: TGTGCCAGCAGCTTCCAGGGGGGCCCCACAGATACGCAGTATTTT
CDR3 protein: CASSFQGGPTDTQYF

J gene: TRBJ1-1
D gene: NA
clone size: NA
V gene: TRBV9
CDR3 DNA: TGTGCCAGCAGCGTTTCTGCAGGGAACACTGAAGCTTTCTTT
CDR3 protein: CASSVSAGNTEAFF